The present TCR beta chain was sequenced within a study of lymphopenia after photon versus proton radiotherapy. Study findings and constraints: Relative stability marked proton patients; photon patients lost diversity and naive cells. Post-nadir diversity loss with photons came from oligoclonal expansion, particularly CD8+ Temra cells.

In the case of this clone: Its specificity is unknown.

The CDR3 length is 14 residues. The V and J ends lost 4 bases and 2 bases respectively, with 12 bases between them. CDR1 is SQVTM and CDR2 is ANQGSEA in the germline V gene. The repertoire was sequenced with immunoSEQ multiplex PCR; TCRdb's copy has only in-frame clones and lacks some. The table records 25,000 to 35,000 clones, approximately 87% of them present only once. This chain uses TRBV29-1 with TRBJ2-1, with a possible D match to TRBD1 (5 bases). Sequenced material: peripheral blood, taken from a patient treated with proton-based radiotherapy. The receptor's source is a woman aged 55 to 70 with cholangiocarcinoma. Some clones in this sample may be carry-over from other donors' samples. The CDR3 DNA follows: TGCAGCGTTGTAAGGGGTTCGACCTACAATGAGCAGTTCTTC. Protein product: CSVVRGSTYNEQFF.